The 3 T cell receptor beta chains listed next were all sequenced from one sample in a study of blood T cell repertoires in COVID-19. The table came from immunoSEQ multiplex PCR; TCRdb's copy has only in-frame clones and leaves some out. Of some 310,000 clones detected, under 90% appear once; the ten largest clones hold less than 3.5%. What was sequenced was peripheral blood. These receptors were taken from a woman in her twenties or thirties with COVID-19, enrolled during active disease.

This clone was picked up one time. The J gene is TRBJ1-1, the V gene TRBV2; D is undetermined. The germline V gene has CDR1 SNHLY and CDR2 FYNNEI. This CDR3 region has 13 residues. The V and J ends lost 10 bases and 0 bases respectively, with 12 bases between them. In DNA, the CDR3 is TGTGCCATCCCGCAGGTAGTGAACACTGAAGCTTTCTTT. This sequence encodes CAIPQVVNTEAFF.

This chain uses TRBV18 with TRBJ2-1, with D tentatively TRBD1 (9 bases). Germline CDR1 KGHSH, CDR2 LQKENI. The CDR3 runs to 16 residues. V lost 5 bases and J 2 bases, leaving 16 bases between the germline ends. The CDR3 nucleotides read TGTGCCAGCTCAGTTAGCGGGACAGGGACCTACAATGAGCAGTTCTTC. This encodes CASSVSGTGTYNEQFF.

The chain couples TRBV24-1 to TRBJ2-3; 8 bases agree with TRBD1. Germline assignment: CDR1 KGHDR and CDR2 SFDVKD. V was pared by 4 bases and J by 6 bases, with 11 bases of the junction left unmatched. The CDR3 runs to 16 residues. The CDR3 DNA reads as TGTGCCACCAGTGACGTTGGACAGGGTCTCGGGGATACGCAGTATTTT. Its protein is CATSDVGQGLGDTQYF.